This T cell receptor beta chain was documented in a study of blood T cell repertoires in COVID-19. Study-wide background: Italy, Spain and the United States were the sources of the convalescent and acute COVID-19 samples. PBMCs, B-cell-depleted T cells, or T cells were the source of the cDNA or gDNA that made up the material.

Trimming removed 1 base at V and 4 bases at J, with 7 bases between. This CDR3 is 13 amino acids long. Using immunoSEQ multiplex PCR, the repertoire was profiled, and TCRdb retains in-frame clones only, with some absent. The table shows about 410,000 clones, with 70% to 90% occurring only once. Recruited during active infection, patients (from Seattle) were subsequently followed longitudinally. The sequenced material came from peripheral blood. The V call is TRBV12-3 or TRBV12-4, the J call TRBJ1-2; D remains ambiguous. The TCR comes from a woman aged 40 to 50 with COVID-19, enrolled during active disease. The CDR3 reads CASSLGQLYGYTF. The CDR3 region has the DNA TGTGCCAGCAGTTTAGGACAACTCTATGGCTACACCTTC.